This is a list of T cell receptor beta chains from one sample in a study of blood T cells in healthy people across ages. TCRdb itself ran the 5' RACE reads through MiXCR, one entry per CDR3 protein. The sample shows 600,000 to 900,000 distinct CDR3 sequences, 20% to 30% of them seen only once. Separately, the same data were catalogued under a study of T cells of mothers and their children.

Sequencing used blood. Every receptor here comes from a boy between 10 and 17 years old in good health. Each CDR3 is given with its conserved first and last residue. A D gene is named only where the DNA matches it firmly. Part of the rows lack a size; the others show once, few, many or a class for expanded clones.

clone_size	j_call	d_call	v_call	cdr3_aa	cdr3_nt
-	TRBJ1-1	-	TRBV10-3	CAISEAGQAREPFF	TGTGCCATCAGTGAGGCGGGGCAGGCGCGTGAACCTTTCTTT
few	TRBJ2-1	-	TRBV12-3/TRBV12-4	CATSSVPNEQFF	TGTGCCACCAGTTCGGTCCCCAATGAGCAGTTCTTC
few	TRBJ2-1	-	TRBV3-1	CASSLRTLSYNEQFF	TGTGCCAGCAGCCTCCGGACACTCTCCTACAATGAGCAGTTCTTC
-	TRBJ2-1	-	TRBV29-1	CSVEGNNEQFF	TGCAGCGTTGAAGGGAACAATGAGCAGTTCTTC
-	TRBJ2-7	-	TRBV7-6	CASSPGGTGEGEQYF	TGTGCCAGCAGCCCCGGGGGTACAGGGGAGGGCGAGCAGTACTTC
few	TRBJ2-4	-	TRBV20-1	CSAPGQGMNIQYF	TGCAGTGCCCCCGGCCAGGGAATGAACATTCAGTACTTC
few	TRBJ2-4	-	TRBV14	CASSQGRIGLAKNIQYF	TGTGCCAGCAGCCAAGGGAGGATTGGGCTAGCCAAAAACATTCAGTACTTC
-	TRBJ1-1	TRBD1	TRBV6-6	CASSSGQGAPNTEAFF	TGTGCCAGCAGCTCGGGACAGGGGGCCCCGAACACTGAAGCTTTCTTT
few	TRBJ2-5	TRBD2	TRBV5-1	CASSLASGGLAGYETQYF	TGCGCCAGCAGCTTGGCCAGCGGGGGACTAGCGGGTTACGAGACCCAGTACTTC
few	TRBJ1-1	TRBD1	TRBV9	CASSGQGVGDTEAFF	TGTGCCAGCAGCGGACAGGGTGTGGGAGACACTGAAGCTTTCTTT
-	TRBJ2-7	-	TRBV29-1	CSGVRAYEQYF	TGCAGCGGTGTAAGAGCCTACGAGCAGTACTTC
-	TRBJ2-4	TRBD1	TRBV25-1	CASSDPFPSGQGFKNIQYF	TGTGCCAGCAGTGATCCTTTCCCCTCTGGACAGGGCTTCAAAAACATTCAGTACTTC
-	TRBJ2-7	-	TRBV19	CASSPGEGLYEQYF	TGTGCCAGTAGCCCAGGGGAAGGGCTCTACGAGCAGTACTTC
-	TRBJ2-5	-	TRBV4-1	CASSQEGAGVETQYF	TGCGCCAGCAGCCAAGAGGGGGCTGGGGTTGAGACCCAGTACTTC
-	TRBJ2-7	-	TRBV20-1	CGAGLGTASSYEQYF	TGCGGTGCAGGGCTGGGGACGGCCAGCTCCTACGAGCAGTACTTC
few	TRBJ2-7	TRBD1	TRBV18	CASSPGTGLSGEQYF	TGTGCCAGCTCACCGGGGACAGGTTTATCGGGTGAGCAGTACTTC
few	TRBJ2-7	TRBD2	TRBV29-1	CSVISSGGANEQYF	TGCAGCGTTATTAGTAGCGGGGGGGCCAACGAGCAGTACTTC
-	TRBJ2-1	-	TRBV12-3/TRBV12-4	CASSSPQGFTLNEQFF	TGTGCCAGCAGCTCGCCCCAGGGCTTCACTTTGAATGAGCAGTTCTTC
few	TRBJ2-7	TRBD2	TRBV20-1	CSALGGSGGILPYEQYF	TGCAGTGCCCTGGGGGGTAGCGGGGGGATCCTCCCCTACGAGCAGTACTTC
-	TRBJ2-2	-	TRBV13	CASSLVAQGNTGELFF	TGTGCCAGCAGCTTAGTTGCACAGGGGAACACCGGGGAGCTGTTTTTT
-	TRBJ1-3	TRBD1	TRBV2	CASSEGTGGNTIYF	TGTGCCAGCAGTGAAGGGACAGGGGGAAACACCATATATTTT
-	TRBJ1-2	TRBD1	TRBV20-1	CSARATGGYGYTF	TGCAGTGCTAGAGCTACAGGGGGTTATGGCTACACCTTC
-	TRBJ2-3	-	TRBV6-5	CASSYSEVPTDTQYF	TGTGCCAGCAGTTACTCAGAGGTTCCCACAGATACGCAGTATTTT
-	TRBJ2-7	-	TRBV5-5	CASRLGQPTFSYEQHF	TGTGCCAGCAGACTCGGACAGCCGACTTTCTCCTACGAGCAGCACTTC
-	TRBJ2-1	-	TRBV24-1	CATSDSLNEQFF	TGTGCCACCAGTGATTCCCTCAATGAGCAGTTCTTC
-	TRBJ2-5	TRBD2	TRBV19	CASSPDSGVSETQYF	TGTGCCAGTAGTCCGGATAGCGGGGTGTCGGAGACCCAGTACTTC
-	TRBJ2-7	-	TRBV5-6	CASSLRRTLSSYEQYF	TGTGCCAGCAGCTTACGTCGGACATTGAGCTCCTACGAGCAGTACTTC
-	TRBJ2-7	-	TRBV5-5	CASSLVWTTYEQYF	TGTGCCAGCAGCTTGGTTTGGACAACCTACGAGCAGTACTTC
-	TRBJ2-5	-	TRBV9	CASSVVGGDQETQYF	TGTGCCAGCAGCGTAGTAGGGGGGGATCAAGAGACCCAGTACTTC
-	TRBJ2-3	-	TRBV5-4	CASSLADQGTDTQYF	TGTGCCAGCAGCTTGGCAGACCAGGGCACAGATACGCAGTATTTT
-	TRBJ1-6	-	TRBV6-5	CASSHGLGGRAPNSPLHF	TGTGCCAGCAGTCACGGACTCGGTGGTAGGGCTCCTAATTCACCCCTCCACTTT
-	TRBJ1-2	-	TRBV5-1	CASSLAGMSRYTF	TGCGCCAGCAGCTTGGCCGGGATGAGTCGCTACACCTTC
many	TRBJ2-5	TRBD2	TRBV12-3/TRBV12-4	CASSSSGGAGETQYF	TGTGCCAGCAGTTCTAGCGGGGGGGCCGGCGAGACCCAGTACTTC
many	TRBJ2-5	-	TRBV9	CASSERVQETQYF	TGTGCCAGCAGCGAACGGGTTCAAGAGACCCAGTACTTC
few	TRBJ2-2	-	TRBV4-1	CASRRFGAGGELFF	TGCGCCAGCAGGCGGTTCGGGGCGGGCGGGGAGCTGTTTTTT
-	TRBJ2-1	-	TRBV11-2	CASSFNTRSYNEQFF	TGTGCCAGCAGCTTTAACACACGCTCCTACAATGAGCAGTTCTTC
-	TRBJ1-5	-	TRBV7-9	CSSSLEGYSNQPQHF	TGTTCCAGCAGCTTAGAGGGATATAGCAATCAGCCCCAGCATTTT
-	TRBJ2-5	TRBD2	TRBV10-3	CAIREGVLAGELKETQYF	TGTGCCATCCGGGAGGGTGTTCTAGCGGGGGAGTTAAAAGAGACCCAGTACTTC
-	TRBJ2-7	-	TRBV20-1	CSARDPAGYEQYF	TGCAGTGCTAGAGATCCCGCGGGCTACGAGCAGTACTTC
few	TRBJ1-4	-	TRBV5-1	CASSSPEGGFGEKLFF	TGCGCCAGCAGCTCACCCGAGGGGGGGTTTGGAGAAAAACTGTTTTTT
-	TRBJ2-5	TRBD2	TRBV15	CATSRDEAGVVQETQYF	TGTGCCACCAGCAGAGATGAAGCGGGGGTCGTACAAGAGACCCAGTACTTC
-	TRBJ2-5	-	TRBV18	CASSPTATRETQYF	TGTGCCAGCTCACCTACGGCCACGAGAGAGACCCAGTACTTC
-	TRBJ2-5	TRBD2	TRBV28	CACSGGGPETQYF	TGTGCCTGCAGTGGCGGGGGGCCAGAGACCCAGTACTTC